This T cell receptor beta chain was captured by sequencing in a study of blood T cell repertoires in COVID-19 (dated by TCRdb to 2020 to 2022). In terms of the full investigation: Collaborator samples came from the United States, Italy and Spain and covered acute and convalescent phases of COVID-19. The prospective study material was composed of cDNA or gDNA derived from T cells, B-cell-depleted T cells, or PBMCs. Subjects who had been exposed to COVID-19, were actively infected with it, or had recovered from it provided the deeply sampled blood TCRbeta repertoires that made up the dataset. The repertoires were released in a freely available public database intended as a resource for research on the immune response to SARS-CoV-2. The samples were drawn from two sources: the first 160 participants of the ongoing ImmuneRACE study, and 1,200 or so subjects contributed by 6 global collaborators. A de-identified subject ID, COVID-19 status, age in years and sex were almost always included in the sample metadata. HLA class I and class II types, where available, came from metadata supplied by the sample provider rather than from assay-based typing.

The germline V gene (reference sequence) gives CDR1 as LNHDA and CDR2 as SQIVND. The CDR3 covers 15 residues, taking in both the cysteine and the phenylalanine. The DNA shown is the 45-base CDR3, in frame from base 1. Trimming takes 7 bases off V and 1 base off J; junction bases not matched to a gene: 7. TCRbeta CDR3 regions were amplified from genomic DNA using the immunoSEQ Assay, a bias-controlled multiplex PCR. Per the original workflow: The number of nucleated cells in each sample was estimated by amplification of reference gene primers within the assay. To quantify the absolute abundance of each unique TCRbeta CDR3 rearrangement, sequence reads were collapsed and filtered. For each sample, productive Simpson clonality was calculated by taking the square root of Simpson's diversity index across productive rearrangements. Not all clones reach the TCRdb copy of this immuneACCESS table, which keeps in-frame sequences only. Checked studies attribute under half of the gap to unresolved V genes and leave the rest unexplained. The V and J calls and the clone size are those of that table, but D and trimming were determined from the DNA. In all, the sample holds some 190,000 clones, and roughly 88% of those were seen once. The top ten clones comprise 6.5% to 7.5% of the sample.

In Seattle, one collaborating source enrolled patients while the infection was active and tracked those patients longitudinally over the course of disease. Whole blood was collected in K2EDTA tubes by collaborating institutions according to the institutions' own protocols. For TCRbeta analysis, collaborators shipped samples in one of three forms: frozen whole blood, isolated PBMCs, or DNA extracted from either of those sample types. Details on this clone: The antigen it binds to is not known. No much larger clone exists at a distance of one base, and base qualities are not known.

Study-wide findings and limitations: Clinical and demographic metadata were provided uncurated, with the amount varying by source and participant.

The TCR was taken from a man aged 80 or over with COVID-19, enrolled during active disease. The sequence links TRBV19 to TRBJ2-3; 8 bases in between match TRBD1. The sample taken for sequencing was peripheral blood. The CDR3 has the sequence CASTLTGVGTDTQYF. The DNA is TGTGCCAGTACCCTGACAGGGGTGGGCACAGATACGCAGTATTTT. When the CDR3 is completed using the reference TRBV19 and TRBJ2-3 genes on either side, the full variable domain is DGGITQSPKYLFRKEGQNVTLSCEQNLNHDAMYWYRQDPGQGLRLIYYSQIVNDFQKGDIAEGYSVSREKKESFPLTVTSAQKNPTAFYLCASTLTGVGTDTQYFGPGTRLTVL.